This section outlines one TCR beta chain sequence together with its context. This sample is part of a study of T cell clones after liver transplantation. Profiling relied on immunoSEQ multiplex PCR, and the TCRdb table lists in-frame clones only, not all of them. This sample has 45,000 to 60,000 clones, with about nine tenths found just once. The source was CD8+ T cells from blood, collected 12 months after liver transplant. The origin of this receptor is a human patient who received a liver transplant. Some T cells may originate from the graft donor.

CDR3 in amino acids: CASSPGGVQYF. The CDR3 DNA is TGTGCCAGCAGTCCCGGGGGTGTGCAGTACTTC. The V gene is TRBV2, the J gene TRBJ2-7; D might be TRBD2 (6 bases). Germline CDR1 SNHLY, CDR2 FYNNEI. This CDR3 has 11 amino acids. The V and J ends lost 5 bases and 9 bases respectively, with 11 bases between them.